This T cell receptor (beta chain) was captured by sequencing in a study of shared clonotypes between healthy human individuals. In the study overall: Donor ages ranged 18 to 49 years: a couple of women, a few men. Study-wide points: Read depth was anticipated to influence clonotype sharing among donors.

As concerns this clone: Antigen specificity is unknown. In the same sample, other DNA sequences code for this CDR3.

The CDR3 has 15 amino acids. Trimming took 5 bases from V and 2 from J; bases not matched to a gene: 5. Per germline, CDR1 SGHVS and CDR2 FNYEAQ. It was across several immunoSEQ plates that each subset's genomic DNA was evenly split. Assay: immunoSEQ multiplex PCR; the TCRdb copy retains only in-frame clones and omits some. The sample includes under 1,100,000 clones, roughly 75% of them seen just once. The sample was memory CD4+ T cells sorted from blood. Subset in this sample: CD45RA-negative fraction. The sequence was collected from a man aged 18 to 35 in good health. J is TRBJ2-7 and V is TRBV7-6, with TRBD2 matching over 11 bases. CDR3 sequence (DNA): TGTGCCAGCAGCGCCGAGACTAGCGGGGCCTACGAGCAGTACTTC. Amino acids: CASSAETSGAYEQYF.